The 14 T cell receptor beta chains below all came from one sample that was sequenced in a study of a mutant IDH1 vaccine in newly diagnosed glioma. Specified time point: week 47, end of study. Each dose delivered 300 ug of mutant IDH1 20-mer peptide subcutaneously with imiquimod. Their specific antigens are unknown. TCRdb keeps only in-frame clones here, not all; method: immunoSEQ multiplex PCR. The sample lists about 94,000 clones, about nine tenths occurring once. Sequences were derived from PBMCs, sampled from a glioma patient whose treatment included an IDH1 peptide vaccine. Receptors were obtained from a woman in her fifties or sixties with glioma.

The V and J genes are TRBV7-2 and TRBJ2-1; 10 nucleotides line up with TRBD2. Germline CDR1 SGHTA, CDR2 FQGNSA. The CDR3 totals 14 residues. V lost 5 bases to trimming and J lost 4 bases; unmatched junction nucleotides: 2. The CDR3 coding sequence is TGTGCCAGCAGCCGGACTAGCGGATACAATGAGCAGTTCTTC. Translated: CASSRTSGYNEQFF.

As to this clone: The sample has other DNA sequences that encode this CDR3 too. The chain links TRBV9 to TRBJ2-5; D is perhaps TRBD2 (7 bases). The CDR3 spans 13 residues. Germline-derived CDR1 and CDR2 are SGDLS and YYNGEE. Trimming took off 3 bases at V and 5 bases at J, with 11 bases between the two ends. The CDR3 DNA reads TGTGCCAGCAGCGCCGGGGGGCGGGAGACCCAGTACTTC. Translated: CASSAGGRETQYF.

In this sample, this clone turned up many times. The gene calls are TRBV11-2 and TRBJ1-1; unclear D gene. Germline V gives CDR1 SGHAT, CDR2 FQNNGV. Between the trimmed V and J ends, which lost 1 base and 4 bases, there was a span of 10 bases. This CDR3 has 14 residues. DNA of the CDR3: TGTGCCAGCAGCTTAGTGGGCCCACCCACTGAAGCTTTCTTT. Translation: CASSLVGPPTEAFF.

This chain joins TRBV29-1 and TRBJ1-6; D possibly corresponds to TRBD1 (5 bases). The length of the CDR3 is 14 residues. Per germline, CDR1 SQVTM and CDR2 ANQGSEA. Trimming took 6 bases from V and 6 from J, leaving 15 bases between them. CDR3 protein: CSVPGAGSNSPLHF. The CDR3 DNA follows: TGCAGCGTACCCGGGGCAGGGAGTAATTCACCCCTCCACTTT.

V usage is TRBV28 and J usage is TRBJ1-2; tentative D call: TRBD1 (5 bases). Germline CDR1 and CDR2: MDHEN and SYDVKM. The CDR3 spans 14 residues. Trimming stripped 5 bases from V and 4 bases from J, with 14 bases between. The DNA for the CDR3 is TGTGCCAGCAGTCAAGGGACTGAGAGCTATGGCTACACCTTC. This codes for CASSQGTESYGYTF.

The V and J genes are TRBV7-9 and TRBJ1-1; 9 bases are shared with TRBD1. This CDR3 region has 16 residues. V dropped 5 bases and J dropped 4; count of bases not matched to a gene: 11. Germline CDR1 and CDR2: SEHNR and FQNEAQ (reference sequence). The CDR3 coding sequence is TGTGCCAGCAGCCCCGGGACAGGGCCCGGGGGCACTGAAGCTTTCTTT. It yields the protein CASSPGTGPGGTEAFF. The whole variable domain, remainder taken from reference TRBV7-9 and TRBJ1-1, is DTGVSQNPRHKITKRGQNVTFRCDPISEHNRLYWYRQTLGQGPEFLTYFQNEAQLEKSRLLSDRFSAERPKGSFSTLEIQRTEQGDSAMYLCASSPGTGPGGTEAFFGQGTRLTVV.

Points on this clone: This specimen includes other DNA sequences encoding the same CDR3. CDR3 DNA: TGCAGTGCTAGAGAAGGCTACGAGCAGTACTTC. Encoded protein: CSAREGYEQYF. The chain links TRBV20-1 to TRBJ2-7; the D is unclear. The CDR3 totals 11 residues. The germline V and J ends were trimmed by 0 bases and 3 bases, with 3 bases remaining between them. Germline CDR1 DFQATT, CDR2 SNEGSKA (reference sequence).

The chain is built from TRBV7-9 and TRBJ1-1; D is possibly TRBD1 (6 bases). The CDR3 extends over 14 amino acids. Trimming pared 1 base from V and 7 bases from J, leaving 13 bases between. Germline assignment: CDR1 SEHNR and CDR2 FQNEAQ (reference sequence). CDR3 sequence reads: CASSLGTGRIEAFF. The CDR3, as DNA: TGTGCCAGCAGCTTAGGTACAGGGAGGATTGAAGCTTTCTTT.

This clone has more than one count but fewer than ten. This rearrangement joins TRBV5-1 to TRBJ2-7; D might be TRBD2 (5 bases). Germline loops: CDR1 SGHRS, CDR2 YFSETQ. CDR3 size: 14 residues. V lost 0 bases and J lost 7, with 14 bases in between. Here the CDR3 reads CASSLELTRGEQYF. DNA for the CDR3: TGCGCCAGCAGCTTGGAGCTTACCCGCGGGGAGCAGTACTTC.

The V and J genes are TRBV5-6 and TRBJ1-2; D unresolved. The CDR3 totals 16 residues. V was trimmed by 3 bases and J by 4 bases, leaving 19 bases between them. CDR1 is SGHDT and CDR2 is YYEEEE in the germline V gene. The CDR3, as DNA: TGTGCCAGCAGCTATTTCCCAATTCAATTGGGCTATGGCTACACCTTC. Encoded protein: CASSYFPIQLGYGYTF.

Notes on this clone: Other DNA sequences of this sample code for an identical CDR3. The J gene is TRBJ2-1, the V gene TRBV5-1, with 10 bases matching TRBD2. CDR1 and CDR2 from the germline V gene are SGHRS and YFSETQ. The CDR3 length is 15 residues. V shed 3 bases and J 1 base; nucleotides not matched to a gene: 1. CDR3 region: CASSSSGSSYNEQFF. The CDR3 nucleotides read TGCGCCAGCAGCTCTAGCGGGAGTTCCTACAATGAGCAGTTCTTC.

The chain carries TRBV27 and TRBJ2-1; 14 bases align to TRBD2. Per germline, CDR1 MNHEY and CDR2 SMNVEV (reference sequence). The CDR3 extends over 16 amino acids. V was clipped by 7 bases and J by 9 bases; unmatched bases: 11. CDR3 in amino acids: CASTPLTTSGRVEQFF. The CDR3 DNA follows: TGTGCCAGCACCCCTTTGACGACTAGCGGGAGGGTTGAGCAGTTCTTC.

This chain uses TRBV27 with TRBJ1-1; D is undetermined. Germline CDR1 MNHEY, CDR2 SMNVEV (reference sequence). V lost 3 bases, J lost 1 base, and 6 bases lay in between. The CDR3 has 13 amino acids. This CDR3 is CASSFPGNTEAFF. DNA for the CDR3: TGTGCCAGCAGTTTCCCGGGGAACACTGAAGCTTTCTTT.

This chain links TRBV19 with TRBJ1-4; TRBD1 is a possible D gene (5 bases). Trimming shortened V by 7 bases and J by 8 bases, and 11 bases separated the two germline ends. CDR3 length: 12 residues. Germline assignment: CDR1 LNHDA and CDR2 SQIVND (reference sequence). The CDR3 spells CASKRGLEKLFF. CDR3 nucleotides: TGTGCCAGTAAGCGGGGGTTGGAAAAACTGTTTTTT.